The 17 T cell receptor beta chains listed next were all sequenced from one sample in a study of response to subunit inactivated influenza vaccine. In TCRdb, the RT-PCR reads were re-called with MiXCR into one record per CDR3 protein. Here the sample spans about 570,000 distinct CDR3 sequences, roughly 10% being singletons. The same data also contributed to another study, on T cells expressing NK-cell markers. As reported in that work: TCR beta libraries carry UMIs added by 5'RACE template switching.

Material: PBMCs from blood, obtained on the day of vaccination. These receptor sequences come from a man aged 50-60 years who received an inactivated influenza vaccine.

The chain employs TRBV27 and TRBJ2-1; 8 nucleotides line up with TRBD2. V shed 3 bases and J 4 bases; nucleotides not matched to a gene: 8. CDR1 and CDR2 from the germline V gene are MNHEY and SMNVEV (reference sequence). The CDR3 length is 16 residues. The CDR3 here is CASSFDPREGYNEQFF. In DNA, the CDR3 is TGTGCCAGCAGTTTTGACCCTCGGGAGGGGTACAATGAGCAGTTCTTC.

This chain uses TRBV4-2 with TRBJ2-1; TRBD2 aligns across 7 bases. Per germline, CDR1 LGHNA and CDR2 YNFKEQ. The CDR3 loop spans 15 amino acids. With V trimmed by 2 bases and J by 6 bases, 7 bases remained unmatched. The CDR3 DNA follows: TGTGCCAGCAGCCAAACGGGACTAACCTCCAATGAGCAGTTCTTC. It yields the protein CASSQTGLTSNEQFF.

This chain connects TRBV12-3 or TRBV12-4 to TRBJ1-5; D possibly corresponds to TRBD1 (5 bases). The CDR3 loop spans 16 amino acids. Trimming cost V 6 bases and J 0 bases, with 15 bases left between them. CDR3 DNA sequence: TGTGCCAGCAGATTTAACGGGGCCGCTAGCAATCAGCCCCAGCATTTT. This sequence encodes CASRFNGAASNQPQHF.

The CDR3 protein is CASSPPRLGYNEQFF. As DNA, the CDR3 is TGTGCCAGCAGCCCCCCCCGTTTAGGCTACAATGAGCAGTTCTTC. The rearrangement links TRBV9 to TRBJ2-1; D call uncertain. Germline CDR1 reads SGDLS; CDR2 reads YYNGEE. Trimming removed 4 bases from V and 3 bases from J, with 14 bases in between. The CDR3 totals 15 residues.

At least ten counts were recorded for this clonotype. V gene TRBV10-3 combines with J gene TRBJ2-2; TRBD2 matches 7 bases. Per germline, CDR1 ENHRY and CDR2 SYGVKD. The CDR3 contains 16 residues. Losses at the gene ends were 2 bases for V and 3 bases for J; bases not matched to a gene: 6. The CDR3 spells CAISEGPSGHTGELFF. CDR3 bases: TGTGCCATCAGTGAGGGTCCTAGCGGCCACACCGGGGAGCTGTTTTTT.

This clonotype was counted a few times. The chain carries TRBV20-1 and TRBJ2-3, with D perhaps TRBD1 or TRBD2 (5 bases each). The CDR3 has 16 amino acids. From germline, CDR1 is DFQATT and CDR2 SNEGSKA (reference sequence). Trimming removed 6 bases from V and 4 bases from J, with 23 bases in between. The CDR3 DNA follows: TGCAGTGCCAGACCTGGGACCCCGGGGAGCGCAGATACGCAGTATTTT. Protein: CSARPGTPGSADTQYF.

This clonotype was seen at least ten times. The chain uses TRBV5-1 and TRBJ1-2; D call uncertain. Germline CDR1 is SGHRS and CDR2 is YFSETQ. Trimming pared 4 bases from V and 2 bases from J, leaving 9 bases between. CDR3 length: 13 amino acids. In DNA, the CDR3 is TGCGCCAGCAGCCCAGGCCCAAACTATGGCTACACCTTC. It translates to CASSPGPNYGYTF. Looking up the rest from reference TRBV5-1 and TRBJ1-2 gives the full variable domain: KAGVTQTPRYLIKTRGQQVTLSCSPISGHRSVSWYQQTPGQGLQFLFEYFSETQRNKGNFPGRFSGRQFSNSRSEMNVSTLELGDSALYLCASSPGPNYGYTFGSGTRLTVV.

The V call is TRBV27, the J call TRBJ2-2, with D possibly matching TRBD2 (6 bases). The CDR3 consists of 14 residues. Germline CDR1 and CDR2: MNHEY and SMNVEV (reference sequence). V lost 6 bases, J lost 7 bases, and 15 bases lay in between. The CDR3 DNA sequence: TGTGCCAGCAGCGACGGGACTCCCGGCGGGGAGCTGTTTTTT. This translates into CASSDGTPGGELFF.

CDR3: CASSLAVGGETQYF. The CDR3, as DNA: TGCGCCAGCAGCTTGGCTGTGGGCGGGGAGACCCAGTACTTC. V gene TRBV5-1 combines with J gene TRBJ2-5; D is perhaps TRBD2 (5 bases). Germline V gene sequence: CDR1 SGHRS, CDR2 YFSETQ. The CDR3 is 14 residues long. Trimming took off 0 bases at V and 5 bases at J, with 11 bases between the two ends. The full variable domain, completed using reference TRBV5-1 and TRBJ2-5, is KAGVTQTPRYLIKTRGQQVTLSCSPISGHRSVSWYQQTPGQGLQFLFEYFSETQRNKGNFPGRFSGRQFSNSRSEMNVSTLELGDSALYLCASSLAVGGETQYFGPGTRLLVL.

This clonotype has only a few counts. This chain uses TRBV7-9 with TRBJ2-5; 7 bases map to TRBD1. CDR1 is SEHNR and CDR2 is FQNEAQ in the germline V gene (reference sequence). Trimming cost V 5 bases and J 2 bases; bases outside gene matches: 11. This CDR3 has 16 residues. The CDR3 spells CASSPGATGIQETQYF. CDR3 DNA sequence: TGTGCCAGCAGCCCAGGGGCGACAGGGATACAAGAGACCCAGTACTTC.

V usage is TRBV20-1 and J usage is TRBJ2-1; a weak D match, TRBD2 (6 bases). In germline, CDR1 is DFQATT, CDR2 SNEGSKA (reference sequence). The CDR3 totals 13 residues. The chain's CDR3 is CSGRTGTWNEQFF. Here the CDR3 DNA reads TGCAGCGGTCGGACGGGGACTTGGAATGAGCAGTTCTTC.

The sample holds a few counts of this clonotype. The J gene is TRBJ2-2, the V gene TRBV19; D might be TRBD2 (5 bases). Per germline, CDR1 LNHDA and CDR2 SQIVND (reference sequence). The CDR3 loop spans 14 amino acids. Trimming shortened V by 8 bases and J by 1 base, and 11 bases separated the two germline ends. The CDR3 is CASHSRENTGELFF. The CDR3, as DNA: TGTGCCAGTCACTCCCGGGAGAACACCGGGGAGCTGTTTTTT. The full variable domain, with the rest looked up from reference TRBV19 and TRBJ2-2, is DGGITQSPKYLFRKEGQNVTLSCEQNLNHDAMYWYRQDPGQGLRLIYYSQIVNDFQKGDIAEGYSVSREKKESFPLTVTSAQKNPTAFYLCASHSRENTGELFFGEGSRLTVL.

In DNA form, the CDR3 reads TGTGCCAGCAGCCGTGCAGGGGGACTAGCGGCTTACAATGAGCAGTTCTTC. This codes for CASSRAGGLAAYNEQFF. This chain uses TRBV14 with TRBJ2-1, with 11 bases aligning to TRBD2. The CDR3 covers 17 residues. Germline V gives CDR1 SGHDN, CDR2 FVKESK. The J segment lost 4 bases and the V segment lost 4 bases, leaving 9 bases of the junction unmatched. The variable domain in full, with the rest retrieved from reference TRBV14 and TRBJ2-1, is EAGVTQFPSHSVIEKGQTVTLRCDPISGHDNLYWYRRVMGKEIKFLLHFVKESKQDESGMPNNRFLAERTGGTYSTLKVQPAELEDSGVYFCASSRAGGLAAYNEQFFGPGTRLTVL.

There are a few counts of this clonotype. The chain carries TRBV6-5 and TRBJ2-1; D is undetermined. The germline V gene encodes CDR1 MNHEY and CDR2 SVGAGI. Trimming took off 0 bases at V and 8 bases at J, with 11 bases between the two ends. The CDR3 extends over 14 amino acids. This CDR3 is CASSYSWGTDEQFF. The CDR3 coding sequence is TGTGCCAGCAGTTACTCGTGGGGTACGGATGAGCAGTTCTTC.

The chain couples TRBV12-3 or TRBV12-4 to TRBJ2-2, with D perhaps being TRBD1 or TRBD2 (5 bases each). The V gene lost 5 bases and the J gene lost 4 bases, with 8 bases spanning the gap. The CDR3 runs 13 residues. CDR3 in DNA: TGTGCCAGCAGTGCAGGGAGCACCGGGGAGCTGTTTTTT. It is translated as CASSAGSTGELFF.

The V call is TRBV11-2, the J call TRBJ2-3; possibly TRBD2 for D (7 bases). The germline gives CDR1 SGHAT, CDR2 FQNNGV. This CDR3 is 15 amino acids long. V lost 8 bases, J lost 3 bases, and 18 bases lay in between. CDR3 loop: CASCKAGALTDTQYF. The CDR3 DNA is TGTGCCAGCTGTAAGGCGGGGGCCCTAACAGATACGCAGTATTTT.

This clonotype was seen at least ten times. The CDR3 nucleotides read TGTGCCAGCAGCCCTGCTAGTACGCAGTATTTT. Its protein product is CASSPASTQYF. V and J are TRBV7-2 and TRBJ2-3; D unresolved. The CDR3 sequence is 11 residues long. Between the trimmed V and J ends, which lost 5 bases and 8 bases, there was a span of 8 bases. CDR1 SGHTA and CDR2 FQGNSA come from the germline V gene.